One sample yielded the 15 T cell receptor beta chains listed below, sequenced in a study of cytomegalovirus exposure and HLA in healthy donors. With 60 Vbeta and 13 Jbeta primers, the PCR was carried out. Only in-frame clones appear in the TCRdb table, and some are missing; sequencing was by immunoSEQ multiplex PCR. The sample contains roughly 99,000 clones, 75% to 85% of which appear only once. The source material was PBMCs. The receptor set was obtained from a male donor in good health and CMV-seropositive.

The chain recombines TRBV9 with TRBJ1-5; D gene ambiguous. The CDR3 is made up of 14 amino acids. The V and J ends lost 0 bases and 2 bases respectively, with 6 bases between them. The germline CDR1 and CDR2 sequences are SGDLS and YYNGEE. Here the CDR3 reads CASSVGGGNQPQHF. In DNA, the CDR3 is TGTGCCAGCAGCGTAGGGGGAGGCAATCAGCCCCAGCATTTT.

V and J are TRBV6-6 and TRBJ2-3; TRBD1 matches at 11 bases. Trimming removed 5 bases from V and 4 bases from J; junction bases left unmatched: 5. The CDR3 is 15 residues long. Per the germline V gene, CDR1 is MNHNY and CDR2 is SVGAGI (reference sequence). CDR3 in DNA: TGTGCCAGCAGTACCGGGACAGGGGGGCCAGATACGCAGTATTTT. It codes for CASSTGTGGPDTQYF.

The CDR3 region is CASSESPRQDWAANTEAFF. The CDR3 DNA sequence: TGTGCCAGCAGTGAATCGCCGAGACAGGATTGGGCAGCTAACACTGAAGCTTTCTTT. V gene TRBV6-1 combines with J gene TRBJ1-1; maybe TRBD1 (6 bases). This CDR3 spans 19 amino acids. In germline, CDR1 is MNHNS, CDR2 SASEGT. Between the trimmed V and J ends, which lost 2 bases and 2 bases, there was a span of 24 bases.

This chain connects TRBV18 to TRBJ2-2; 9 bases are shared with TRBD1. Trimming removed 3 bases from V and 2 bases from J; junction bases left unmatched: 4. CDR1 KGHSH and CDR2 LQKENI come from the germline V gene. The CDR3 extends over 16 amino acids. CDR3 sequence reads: CASSPRDRVNTGELFF. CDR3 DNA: TGTGCCAGCTCACCTCGGGACAGGGTAAACACCGGGGAGCTGTTTTTT.

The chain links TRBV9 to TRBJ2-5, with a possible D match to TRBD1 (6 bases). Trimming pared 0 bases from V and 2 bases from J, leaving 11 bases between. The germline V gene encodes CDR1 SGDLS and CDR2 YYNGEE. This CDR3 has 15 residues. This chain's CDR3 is CASSVGGGQQETQYF. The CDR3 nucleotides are TGTGCCAGCAGCGTAGGGGGCGGACAGCAAGAGACCCAGTACTTC.

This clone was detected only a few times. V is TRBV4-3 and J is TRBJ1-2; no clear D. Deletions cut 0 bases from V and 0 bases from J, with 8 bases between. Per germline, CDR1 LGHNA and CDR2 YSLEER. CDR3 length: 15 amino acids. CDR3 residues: CASSQELSTNYGYTF. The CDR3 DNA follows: TGCGCCAGCAGCCAAGAACTAAGTACTAACTATGGCTACACCTTC.

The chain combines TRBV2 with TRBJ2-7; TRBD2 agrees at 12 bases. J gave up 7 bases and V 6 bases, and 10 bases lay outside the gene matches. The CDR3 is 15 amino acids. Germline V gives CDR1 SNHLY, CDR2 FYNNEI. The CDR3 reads CASSPSRLAGEEQYF. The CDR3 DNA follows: TGTGCCAGCAGCCCCTCCCGACTAGCGGGGGAGGAGCAGTACTTC.

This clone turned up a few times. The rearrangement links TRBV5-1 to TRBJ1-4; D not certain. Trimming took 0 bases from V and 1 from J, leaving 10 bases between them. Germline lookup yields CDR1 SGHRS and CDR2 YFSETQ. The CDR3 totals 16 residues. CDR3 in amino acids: CASSLAEARTNEKLFF. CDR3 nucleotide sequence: TGCGCCAGCAGCTTGGCGGAGGCCCGAACTAATGAAAAACTGTTTTTT.

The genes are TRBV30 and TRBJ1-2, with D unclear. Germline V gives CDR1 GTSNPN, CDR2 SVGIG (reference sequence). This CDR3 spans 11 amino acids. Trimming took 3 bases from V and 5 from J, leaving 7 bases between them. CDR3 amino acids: CAWRVEYGYTF. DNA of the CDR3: TGTGCCTGGAGGGTGGAGTATGGCTACACCTTC.

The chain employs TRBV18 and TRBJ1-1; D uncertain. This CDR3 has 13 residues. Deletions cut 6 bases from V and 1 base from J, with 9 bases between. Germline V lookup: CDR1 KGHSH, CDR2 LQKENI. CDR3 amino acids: CASSVDKNTEAFF. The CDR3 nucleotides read TGTGCCAGCTCCGTCGACAAGAACACTGAAGCTTTCTTT.

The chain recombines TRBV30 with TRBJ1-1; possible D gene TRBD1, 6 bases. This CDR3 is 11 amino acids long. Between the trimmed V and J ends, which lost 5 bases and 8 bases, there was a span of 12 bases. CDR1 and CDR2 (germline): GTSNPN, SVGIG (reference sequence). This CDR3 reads CAWARTVEAFF. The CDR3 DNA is TGTGCCTGGGCCAGGACAGTCGAAGCTTTCTTT.

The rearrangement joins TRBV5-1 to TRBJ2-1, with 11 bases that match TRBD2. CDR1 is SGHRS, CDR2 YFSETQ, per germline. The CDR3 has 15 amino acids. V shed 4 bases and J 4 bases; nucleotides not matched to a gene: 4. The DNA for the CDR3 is TGCGCCAGCAGCATCCGACTAGCGGGGTACAATGAGCAGTTCTTC. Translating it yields CASSIRLAGYNEQFF.

CDR3 sequence: CSVAVGLRDNEQFF. CDR3 in DNA: TGCAGCGTTGCGGTGGGTTTGCGGGACAATGAGCAGTTCTTC. The rearrangement joins TRBV29-1 to TRBJ2-1, with D possibly being TRBD2 (5 bases). The CDR3 is 14 amino acids. V shed 4 bases and J shed 5 bases, with 15 bases lying between them. Germline CDR1 reads SQVTM; CDR2 reads ANQGSEA.

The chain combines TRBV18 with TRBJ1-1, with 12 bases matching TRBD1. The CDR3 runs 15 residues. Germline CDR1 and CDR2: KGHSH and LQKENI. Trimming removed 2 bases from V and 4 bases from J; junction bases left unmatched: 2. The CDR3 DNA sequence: TGTGCCAGCTCACCAAGGGGACAGGGGGCCACTGAAGCTTTCTTT. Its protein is CASSPRGQGATEAFF.

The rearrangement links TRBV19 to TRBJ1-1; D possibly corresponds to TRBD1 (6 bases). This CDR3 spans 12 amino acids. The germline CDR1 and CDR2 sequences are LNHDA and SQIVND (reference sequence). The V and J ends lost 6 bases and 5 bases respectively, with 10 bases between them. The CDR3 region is CASRTGRTEAFF. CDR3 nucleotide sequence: TGTGCCAGTAGGACAGGACGGACTGAAGCTTTCTTT.